This TCR beta chain is drawn from a study of blood T cell repertoires in COVID-19. As for the study in general: Samples came from the United States, Italy and Spain, spanning acute and convalescent COVID-19. Sources were T cells, B-cell-depleted T cells, or PBMCs; the material itself was cDNA or gDNA.

Study processing details: From reference gene primer amplification, estimates of nucleated cell counts were derived. TCRdb's table, derived via immunoSEQ multiplex PCR, lists solely in-frame clones and lacks some. V and J calls and clone size are given by that table; D and trimming were obtained from the DNA. This sample has under 150,000 clones, with roughly 86% found just once. CDR1 and CDR2 (germline): GTSNPN, SVGIG (reference sequence). Unmatched junction bases numbered 9, after V lost 3 bases and J lost 5 bases. This CDR3 is 14 amino acids long. This clone came up a few times. Sequencing input: peripheral blood. The rearrangement uses TRBV30 and TRBJ2-5; 7 bases are a match to TRBD1. The clonotype was recovered from a human donor in a cohort sampled during active COVID-19. Written as DNA, the CDR3 is TGTGCCTGGAGCCGGTTAGGGGGCGTTGAGACCCAGTACTTC. Encoded protein: CAWSRLGGVETQYF.